This is a list of T cell receptor beta chains from one sample in a study of T-cell reconstitution after alpha-beta-depleted transplantation in children. Via MiXCR, TCRdb re-called the PCR reads, giving one row per CDR3 protein. The sample lists hundreds of thousands of distinct CDR3 sequences, around 17% seen once, with 1.1% in the top ten. The sequencing here drew on PBMCs from the stem cell graft donor, taken from the stem cell graft. Every receptor here comes from a human donor who donated a stem cell graft to a child with acute myeloid leukemia. The CDR3 runs from the conserved cysteine through the conserved F or W. The D gene is left open where the match is weak. Expanded clones get a size class; other rows say once, few or many, or leave the size out.

TRBD1,-,TRBJ1-3,TRBV7-2,TGTGCCAGCAGCTTAGGGGACAGAGCAGAAGGAAACACCATATATTTT,CASSLGDRAEGNTIYF
-,many,TRBJ2-1,TRBV5-1,TGCGCCAGCAGCTTGGACGGGGCTTACAATGAGCAGTTCTTC,CASSLDGAYNEQFF
-,many,TRBJ1-5,TRBV4-3,TGCGCCAGCAGCCAAGATGAACGCGTGCAGCCCCAGCATTTT,CASSQDERVQPQHF
-,few,TRBJ2-7,TRBV12-3/TRBV12-4,TGTGCCAGCAGCGGGACCACTGACTACGAGCAGTACTTC,CASSGTTDYEQYF
-,-,TRBJ2-3,TRBV24-1,TGTGCCACCAGTGATTCGGACCCGGGAGTTGATACGCAGTATTTT,CATSDSDPGVDTQYF
TRBD1,-,TRBJ2-5,TRBV28,TGTGCCAGCAGTTTACAGGGGGCAAGCGGGGAGACCCAGTACTTC,CASSLQGASGETQYF
-,many,TRBJ2-7,TRBV7-2,TGTGCCAGCAGCTTAAAGGGTTGGGACTACGAGCAGTACTTC,CASSLKGWDYEQYF
-,many,TRBJ1-1,TRBV20-1,TGCAGTGCTAGAGAGAGGAAAGGGGCGCGAACTGAAGCTTTCTTT,CSARERKGARTEAFF
TRBD1,many,TRBJ2-2,TRBV7-6,TGTGCCAGCAGGGGACAGGGGTCCACCGGGGAGCTGTTTTTT,CASRGQGSTGELFF
TRBD1,-,TRBJ2-2,TRBV5-5,TGTGCCAGCAGCTTGGAGAGGACAGGGCGGACCGGGGAGCTGTTTTTT,CASSLERTGRTGELFF
TRBD1,few,TRBJ2-5,TRBV4-3,TGCGCCAGCAGCCAAGATTCGGGACAGCTCCGGCAAGAGACCCAGTACTTC,CASSQDSGQLRQETQYF
-,many,TRBJ1-1,TRBV20-1,TGCAGTGCTGAGGATCCTGTGGGCACTGAAGCTTTCTTT,CSAEDPVGTEAFF
-,many,TRBJ1-2,TRBV20-1,TGCAGTGCTAGTAGCGAGATTTCGAACTATGGCTACACCTTC,CSASSEISNYGYTF
TRBD1,many,TRBJ2-1,TRBV7-3,TGTGCCAGCAGCTTGTCGCCGGGACAGGGCGACGGACGTTCTGCCAATGAGCAGTTCTTC,CASSLSPGQGDGRSANEQFF
TRBD2,few,TRBJ2-1,TRBV7-2,TGTGCCAGCAGATTAGCGGGGGGGCAGGGTGAGCAGTTCTTC,CASRLAGGQGEQFF
-,many,TRBJ2-1,TRBV29-1,TGCAGACAAAACGGGGGTGATGAGCAGTTCTTC,CRQNGGDEQFF
-,few,TRBJ2-2,TRBV11-2,TGTGCCAGCAGCCCCAACAGTCACGGGGAGCTGTTTTTT,CASSPNSHGELFF
-,few,TRBJ1-6,TRBV10-3,TGTGCCATCAGTGAAGGAGGGGGTAAGAATTCACCCCTCCACTTT,CAISEGGGKNSPLHF
TRBD2,-,TRBJ2-3,TRBV5-4,TGTGCCAGCAGCTTCCCCACTAGCGGGGGACAAGATACGCAGTATTTT,CASSFPTSGGQDTQYF
TRBD1,many,TRBJ1-2,TRBV20-1,TGCAGTGCAACCTCGGGACAGTTAGACTATGGCTACACCTTC,CSATSGQLDYGYTF
-,-,TRBJ1-5,TRBV7-9,TGTGCCAGCAGACAACAGGGCCTCAATCAGCCCCAGCATTTT,CASRQQGLNQPQHF
TRBD1,few,TRBJ2-1,TRBV4-1,TGCGCCAGCAGCCAAGACCGGGACAGGTACAATGAGCAGTTCTTC,CASSQDRDRYNEQFF
TRBD2,-,TRBJ2-1,TRBV9,TGTGCCAGCAGCCCAGCGGGGGGGGCATACAATGAGCAGTTCTTC,CASSPAGGAYNEQFF
-,-,TRBJ2-1,TRBV7-2,TGTGCCAGCAGCTTCGACAGTTCCTACAATGAGCAGTTCTTC,CASSFDSSYNEQFF
TRBD1,few,TRBJ2-1,TRBV5-1,TGCGCCAGCAGATTTACGGGACAGGGCCCCGGGTACAATGAGCAGTTCTTC,CASRFTGQGPGYNEQFF
TRBD1,-,TRBJ1-1,TRBV18,TGTGCCAGCTCAACTTCCGGGACAGGGGGCACTGAAGCTTTCTTT,CASSTSGTGGTEAFF
TRBD1,-,TRBJ1-4,TRBV7-8,TGTGCCAGCAGCACAACAGGGGGCGGAACTAATGAAAAACTGTTTTTT,CASSTTGGGTNEKLFF
-,-,TRBJ1-3,TRBV5-6,TGTGCCAGCAGCTACGGGCTAAGCTCTGGAAACACCATATATTTT,CASSYGLSSGNTIYF
-,-,TRBJ1-1,TRBV29-1,TGCAGCGTTGACGGGCGGGTGAACACTGAAGCTTTCTTT,CSVDGRVNTEAFF
-,many,TRBJ2-7,TRBV5-1,TGCGCCAGTTCTAGCCAGCCGGGCTACGAGCAGTACTTC,CASSSQPGYEQYF
-,many,TRBJ2-5,TRBV6-5,TGTGCCAGCAGTTACTCGAGGGGCGCGTTGGAGACCCAGTACTTC,CASSYSRGALETQYF
-,-,TRBJ1-1,TRBV21-1,TGTGCCAGCAGCCCCCCCTGGGCAGGCACTGAAGCTTTCTTT,CASSPPWAGTEAFF
-,-,TRBJ2-3,TRBV12-3/TRBV12-4,TGTGCCAGCAGCCTTTTCCGGGGGCGCACAGATACGCAGTATTTT,CASSLFRGRTDTQYF
TRBD1,few,TRBJ2-1,TRBV28,TGTGCCAGCAGTTCCGACAGGGCACCCAATGAGCAGTTCTTC,CASSSDRAPNEQFF
TRBD1,few,TRBJ2-3,TRBV28,TGTGCCAGCAGTTTATCCAGAGGGACAGGGCCAGATACGCAGTATTTT,CASSLSRGTGPDTQYF
TRBD1,few,TRBJ2-1,TRBV4-1,TGCGCCAGCAGCCAAGACGGGACAGCCTACAATGAGCAGTTCTTC,CASSQDGTAYNEQFF
TRBD1,-,TRBJ1-1,TRBV7-9,TGTGCCAGCAGCTCCTTGACAGGGTATAGTGAAGCTTTCTTT,CASSSLTGYSEAFF
-,-,TRBJ2-1,TRBV25-1,TGTGCCAGCAGTGAATATGCCCCGGTAGGATTGGTTTACAATGAGCAGTTCTTC,CASSEYAPVGLVYNEQFF
-,few,TRBJ1-5,TRBV20-1,TGCAGTGCTCCCTCCGTGCAGGGAGTGAATCAGCCCCAGCATTTT,CSAPSVQGVNQPQHF
-,-,TRBJ2-6,TRBV7-9,TGTGCCAGCAGCCCCGGACTCCCAGGATCTGGGGCCAACGTCCTGACTTTC,CASSPGLPGSGANVLTF
-,many,TRBJ2-1,TRBV9,TGTGCCAGCAGCGTAGCTAACAGGGACACATACAATGAGCAGTTCTTC,CASSVANRDTYNEQFF
-,few,TRBJ2-5,TRBV15,TGTGCCACCAGCAGAGTAGCAGGGGTAGAGACCCAGTACTTC,CATSRVAGVETQYF
TRBD2,few,TRBJ2-2,TRBV4-3,TGCGCCAGCAGCGTAGAGATAGGGACTAGCGGGGGGGCCGGGGAGCTGTTTTTT,CASSVEIGTSGGAGELFF
-,many,TRBJ1-5,TRBV12-3/TRBV12-4,TGTGCCAGCACGCCTGCGGGCAATCAGCCCCAGCATTTT,CASTPAGNQPQHF
-,-,TRBJ2-1,TRBV6-1,TGTGCCAGCGGATATATTAACCTGGGGAGCTCCTACAATGAGCAGTTCTTC,CASGYINLGSSYNEQFF
TRBD2,-,TRBJ2-1,TRBV5-8,TGTGCCAGCAGCTCCGGGGGGGGGGCGAATGAGCAGTTCTTC,CASSSGGGANEQFF
TRBD1,many,TRBJ2-1,TRBV20-1,TGCAGTGCTAGAGCGGGACAGGGAAACAATGAGCAGTTCTTC,CSARAGQGNNEQFF
-,-,TRBJ2-1,TRBV15,TGTGCCACCAGCAGAGATTTATCTTTAGGCCTAAGCTCCTACAATGAGCAGTTCTTC,CATSRDLSLGLSSYNEQFF
TRBD2,-,TRBJ2-1,TRBV20-1,TGCTGTGCTCTCGGGACTAGCGGGGGCCTCTACAATGAGCAGTTCTTC,CCALGTSGGLYNEQFF